The sample holds one count of the clone carrying this TCR beta chain. The antigen is not known. The data belong to a study of cytomegalovirus exposure and HLA in healthy donors. Study context: The approximately 110 validation repertoires, a later analysis reported, used the same platform as the 666 first-cohort repertoires. Whole-study results and caveats: Rarity marked most TCR sequences, yet some public TCRs occurred in many donors.

The germline CDR1 and CDR2 sequences are SQVTM and ANQGSEA. V was clipped by 6 bases and J by 4 bases; unmatched bases: 1. The CDR3 is made up of 12 amino acids. Produced via immunoSEQ multiplex PCR; TCRdb's table is partial and in-frame only. The sample consists of around 230,000 clones, approximately 84% of them appearing once. Sample: PBMCs. The rearrangement links TRBV29-1 to TRBJ2-3; the match to TRBD2 covers 10 bases. This TCR was sampled from a woman younger than 45 in good health and CMV-seropositive. In DNA form, the CDR3 reads TGCAGCGTGGGACTAGCGTCAGATACGCAGTATTTT. Protein sequence: CSVGLASDTQYF.